This T cell receptor beta chain was captured by sequencing in a study of T-cell reconstitution after alpha-beta-depleted transplantation in children. For TCRbeta, the library was prepared with unique molecular identifiers. One entry per CDR3 protein, called by TCRdb with MiXCR from the PCR reads. This table holds about 540,000 distinct CDR3 sequences, 18% found once. Sample: PBMCs from the stem cell graft donor, taken from the stem cell graft. This receptor was identified in a human donor who donated a stem cell graft to a child with acute lymphoblastic leukemia.

This CDR3 reads CASHAGEETQYF. In DNA, the CDR3 is TGTGCCAGTCATGCAGGGGAGGAGACCCAGTACTTC. This chain links TRBV6-6 with TRBJ2-5, with a possible D match to TRBD1 (6 bases). Trimming took off 9 bases at V and 5 bases at J, with 13 bases between the two ends. Germline lookup yields CDR1 MNHNY and CDR2 SVGAGI (reference sequence). The CDR3 has 12 residues.